Included here is one TCR beta chain sequence, with context. These data come from a study of blood T cell repertoires in COVID-19. Looking at the study overall: Donors in the United States, Italy and Spain gave samples during acute or convalescent COVID-19. Nucleic acid was either cDNA or gDNA, and it came from T cells, B-cell-depleted T cells, or PBMCs.

CDR1 and CDR2 from the germline V gene are LNHDA and SQIVND (reference sequence). This CDR3 is built from 18 residues. V dropped 7 bases and J dropped 0 bases, with 19 bases sitting between them. Authors' methods: Nucleated cell counts were estimated from reference gene primer amplification. Data came from immunoSEQ multiplex PCR; TCRdb stores just in-frame clones and leaves some out. D and trimming come from the DNA, and the V and J calls and clone size come from that table. The sample consists of over 65,000 clones, 80% to 95% of them appearing once. The origin of this receptor is a woman aged 80 or over with acute or convalescent COVID-19. The sample comprised peripheral blood. This chain uses TRBV19 with TRBJ2-6, with a possible D match to TRBD1 (5 bases). The CDR3, as DNA: TGTGCCAGTACCGGACGAGACAGCACCATCTCTGGGGCCAACGTCCTGACTTTC. It yields the protein CASTGRDSTISGANVLTF.